The T cell receptor beta chain under discussion was sequenced for a study of Ad26.COV2.S vaccination and SARS-CoV-2 variants (TCRdb year 2021). Turning to the overall study: Donors in the vaccine arm were drawn from COV1001, a phase I-IIa trial of Ad26.COV2.S in healthy adults that was multicentre, randomized, double-blind and placebo-controlled. Trial participants were randomized into five groups of five: low-dose or high-dose Ad26.COV2.S given once or twice, or placebo on both occasions. Throughout the experiments and outcome assessment, investigators stayed blinded to trial group allocation. TCRbeta repertoire sequencing served as the tool for gauging how specific and how broad the SARS-CoV-2-reactive T cell receptors were following Ad26.COV2.S vaccination. Ad26.COV2.S was administered intramuscularly at a dose of 5x10^10 or 1x10^11 viral particles, either as one shot or as two shots given 56 days apart. The TCR-sequenced set comprised approximately 30 samples: roughly 19 Ad26.COV2.S vaccine recipients, 5 placebo recipients and 8 SARS-CoV-2 convalescent individuals.

The paper as a whole reports these results and caveats: Compared with placebo recipients, Ad26.COV2.S recipients showed higher spike-specific TCR breadth (P = 0.0014). According to the authors, total T cell responses may have been underestimated by the TCR breadth and depth analyses. Non-spike TCR breadth was comparable between vaccine and placebo recipients, consistent with the vaccine containing only spike. The study was not powered for comparison of responses between vaccine doses or regimens. After vaccination, substantial breadth of spike-specific CD8+ and CD4+ T cell responses was reported.

The treatment or condition label, as the study defines it: roughly 18 received Ad26.COV2.S at low or high dose, single or two shots; roughly five received placebo; per-sample allocation not given. Repertoires of vaccine and placebo recipients were sequenced from samples collected on day 63 after the first injection. Cohort 1b enrolled fewer than 30 adults aged 18-55 years at a single site in Boston, USA, between 29 July and 7 August 2020. As a vaccine, Ad26.COV2.S was a replication-incompetent adenovirus type 26 vector that expressed a prefusion-stabilized SARS-CoV-2 spike protein derived from the original Wuhan strain. The immunoSEQ Assay was the method used to sequence TCRbeta CDR3 regions. After extraction, genomic DNA underwent amplification by bias-controlled multiplex PCR, followed by high-throughput sequencing. The study's processing was this. To quantify the absolute abundance of each unique TCRbeta CDR3 region, sequences were collapsed and filtered. T cell fraction was estimated by normalizing TCRbeta template counts to usable DNA, with usable DNA measured through amplification of reference genes found in all nucleated cells. Repertoire TCRs were annotated as SARS-CoV-2-specific when V gene, CDR3 amino acid sequence and J gene were exactly matched to a known reactive TCR set. The reference SARS-CoV-2 TCR set was derived from MIRA and filtered for enrichment in COVID-19-positive ImmuneCODE repertoires, a step that removed public or cross-reactive TCRs. Drawing on the MIRA antigens, annotated TCRs were analysed further at the level of specific ORF or position within ORF. Depth was the summed frequency of annotated unique rearrangements, while breadth was defined as annotated unique rearrangements over total unique productive rearrangements. Two-sided Wilcoxon rank-sum tests were used to compare TCR breadth between groups. TCRdb re-hosts the immuneACCESS table, in-frame sequences only. Its copies lack some clones; in the studies checked, an unresolved V gene accounts for under half of them, and the cause for the rest is not known. V and J calls and clone size are those listed in that table; D and trimming were worked out from the DNA. Across this sample there are 300,000 to 400,000 clones, with around 90% seen only once. Approximately 5.9% of the sample is held by the ten biggest clonotypes.

This clone came up once. Its antigen target is currently unknown. Base qualities were left out, and no much larger clone turns up one base away. V drops 7 bases and J drops 7 bases, leaving 18 bases in between. CDR1 and CDR2 are read off the germline V gene (reference sequence) as MNHEY and SMNVEV. From the cysteine up to the phenylalanine, the CDR3 has a length of 14 residues. Only the CDR3 portion is preserved as DNA: 42 bases, with reading frame beginning at the first base. The sequence was collected from a person aged 18-60 years who received the Ad26.COV2.S COVID-19 vaccine or a placebo. Here the sequenced sample was peripheral blood, taken in a trial of Ad26.COV2.S vaccine versus placebo. The rearrangement combines TRBV27 with TRBJ2-3; tentative D gene TRBD2, with 6 bases matching. The CDR3 here reads CASTTRDSPYTQYF. In nucleotides, the sequence is TGTGCCAGCACCACCCGGGACTCCCCTTATACGCAGTATTTT.